The TCR beta chain under discussion was sequenced for a study of blood T cell repertoires in COVID-19. Study-level background: PBMCs, B-cell-depleted T cells, or T cells provided the cDNA or gDNA that made up the material.

Recovery meant two consecutive negative NP/OP PCR tests, professional clearance, or resolved symptoms. The data were produced by immunoSEQ multiplex PCR, yet TCRdb's version contains in-frame clones alone and is incomplete. The table includes about 290,000 clones, approximately 88% detected once. The CDR3 is 14 amino acids. Trimming took off 2 bases at V and 3 bases at J, with 10 bases between the two ends. Germline assignment: CDR1 SGHAT and CDR2 FQNNGV. This rearrangement joins TRBV11-2 to TRBJ1-1; tentative D call: TRBD1 (5 bases). Sequenced input: PBMCs or T cells enriched from blood (not recorded which). This receptor was obtained from a woman aged 40 to 49 who had recovered from COVID-19. The CDR3 is CASSLFQGDTEAFF. The CDR3 DNA sequence: TGTGCCAGCAGCTTATTTCAGGGTGACACTGAAGCTTTCTTT.